These 13 T cell receptor beta chains were all obtained from the same sample, sequenced in a study of shared clonotypes between healthy human individuals. Naive CD8 isolation took CD45RO-negative cells positively selected for CCR7 and excluded terminally differentiated effector memory CD45RA+ cells. Clones were read by immunoSEQ multiplex PCR, and TCRdb kept only the in-frame ones, dropping some. The sample yields almost 700,000 clones, roughly nine tenths seen once. What was sequenced was naive CD8+ T cells sorted from blood. The receptors derive from a young man in good health.

The chain uses TRBV4-1 and TRBJ2-1, with 9 bases aligning to TRBD2. Germline CDR1 MGHRA, CDR2 YSYEKL. This CDR3 comprises 16 residues. The V segment lost 2 bases and the J segment 4 bases; nucleotides outside the gene matches: 6. CDR3 sequence: CASSQLLLAGYNEQFF. For the CDR3, the DNA is TGCGCCAGCAGCCAACTTTTGCTAGCGGGATACAATGAGCAGTTCTTC.

This clone appeared a single time. The J gene is TRBJ2-5, the V gene TRBV7-9; D gene uncertain. Germline V gives CDR1 SEHNR, CDR2 FQNEAQ (reference sequence). V dropped 5 bases and J dropped 5 bases, with 9 bases sitting between them. CDR3 length: 12 residues. Here the CDR3 reads CASSDGRETQYF. As DNA, the CDR3 is TGTGCCAGCAGCGATGGGCGGGAGACCCAGTACTTC.

This chain connects TRBV2 to TRBJ2-7; D ambiguous. The CDR3 has 14 residues. V lost 6 bases and J 3 bases, leaving 15 bases between the germline ends. Germline-derived CDR1 and CDR2 are SNHLY and FYNNEI. Here the CDR3 reads CASSDTQLNYEQYF. CDR3 nucleotide sequence: TGTGCCAGCAGCGACACACAGCTTAACTACGAGCAGTACTTC.

As concerns this clone: An end of the junction does not agree with germline; a read error may underlie this. The V call is TRBV7-7, the J call TRBJ1-3; no firm D call. This CDR3 comprises 17 residues. Looked up from germline, CDR1 is SSHAT and CDR2 is FNYEAQ (reference sequence). In DNA form, the CDR3 reads TGTGCTAGCAGCCTATCCCCCCACGGGTCCTTTGGAAACACCATATATTTT. It translates to CASSLSPHGSFGNTIYF.

V is TRBV11-3 and J is TRBJ2-2, with TRBD1 identical over 9 bases. The CDR3 runs to 13 residues. The junction had 6 bases not matched to a gene; V was cut back by 8 bases and J by 8 bases. Germline-derived CDR1 and CDR2 are SGHNT and YENEEA. The CDR3 is CASGRTGEGELFF. CDR3 coding DNA: TGTGCCAGCGGGCGGACAGGGGAAGGGGAGCTGTTTTTT.

This chain uses TRBV2 with TRBJ2-7, with 9 bases matching TRBD2. Germline lookup yields CDR1 SNHLY and CDR2 FYNNEI. The CDR3 runs 14 residues. V shed 4 bases and J 6 bases; nucleotides not matched to a gene: 7. The CDR3, as DNA: TGTGCCAGCAGTGCCCCAGCGGGAGGCGGCGAGCAGTACTTC. It yields the protein CASSAPAGGGEQYF.

The chain carries TRBV7-9 and TRBJ1-4, with TRBD1 as a possible D gene (5 bases). Germline V gene sequence: CDR1 SEHNR, CDR2 FQNEAQ (reference sequence). CDR3 length: 13 residues. V lost 2 bases and J 8 bases, leaving 9 bases between the germline ends. DNA for the CDR3: TGTGCCAGCAGCTTATTCAGGGAGGAAAAACTGTTTTTT. Translation gives CASSLFREEKLFF.

The chain recombines TRBV4-1 with TRBJ2-5, with a weak D call TRBD2 (5 bases). Germline CDR1 and CDR2: MGHRA and YSYEKL. The CDR3 runs 14 residues. V lost 1 base and J lost 5, with 11 bases in between. The CDR3 nucleotides are TGCGCCAGCAGCCAAGGCGAGGGTGCCGAGACCCAGTACTTC. Its translation: CASSQGEGAETQYF.

The CDR3 DNA is TGTGCCAGCAGCGTTGGGGGTTCACCCCTCCACTTT. As protein: CASSVGGSPLHF. V and J are TRBV9 and TRBJ1-6; the D gene is possibly TRBD1 (5 bases). Trimming took 2 bases from V and 9 from J, leaving 6 bases between them. CDR3 length equals 12 residues. Germline values: CDR1 SGDLS, CDR2 YYNGEE.

There are a few counts of this clone. CDR3 bases: TGTGCCAGCAGTGAAGGGACAGGTTACCGCGCTAACTATGGCTACACCTTC. Translated: CASSEGTGYRANYGYTF. V usage is TRBV6-1 and J usage is TRBJ1-2; 7 nucleotides align to TRBD1. Trimming took 1 base from V and 0 from J; bases not matched to a gene: 8. Germline lookup yields CDR1 MNHNS and CDR2 SASEGT. CDR3 length: 17 amino acids.

J is TRBJ1-5 and V is TRBV27, with D perhaps TRBD1 (6 bases). Germline CDR1 MNHEY, CDR2 SMNVEV (reference sequence). This CDR3 comprises 15 residues. With 1 base removed from V and 4 bases from J, the gap between germline ends came to 11 bases. The CDR3, as DNA: TGTGCCAGCAGTTTATGGGCGGGGGCAAATCAGCCCCAGCATTTT. This translates into CASSLWAGANQPQHF.

This chain connects TRBV7-9 to TRBJ1-4; TRBD1 is a possible D gene (6 bases). Germline lookup yields CDR1 SEHNR and CDR2 FQNEAQ (reference sequence). V was cut by 5 bases and J by 4 bases, with 14 bases left in between. The length of the CDR3 is 15 residues. CDR3 sequence (DNA): TGTGCCAGCAGCGTCATACAGGGCTTTAATGAAAAACTGTTTTTT. Its translation: CASSVIQGFNEKLFF.

The V gene is TRBV4-2, the J gene TRBJ1-1, with D maybe TRBD1 (5 bases). In germline, CDR1 is LGHNA, CDR2 YNFKEQ. The CDR3 covers 17 residues. The V end lost 2 bases, the J end lost 5 bases, and 21 bases lay between the germline ends. In DNA form, the CDR3 reads TGTGCCAGCAGCCAACCACCCAGGACATCCTTAGAAACTGAAGCTTTCTTT. Protein: CASSQPPRTSLETEAFF.